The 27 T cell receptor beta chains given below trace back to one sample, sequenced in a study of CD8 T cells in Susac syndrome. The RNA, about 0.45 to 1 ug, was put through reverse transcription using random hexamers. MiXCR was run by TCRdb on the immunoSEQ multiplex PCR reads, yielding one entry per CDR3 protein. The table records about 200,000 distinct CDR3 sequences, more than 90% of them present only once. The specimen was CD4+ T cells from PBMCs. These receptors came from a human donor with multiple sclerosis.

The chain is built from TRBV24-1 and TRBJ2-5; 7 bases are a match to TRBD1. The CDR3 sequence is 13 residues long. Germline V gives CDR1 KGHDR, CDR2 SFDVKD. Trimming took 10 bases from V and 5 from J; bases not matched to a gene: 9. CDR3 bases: TGTGCCACGAGGGACAGTAATGGGGAGACCCAGTACTTC. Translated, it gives CATRDSNGETQYF.

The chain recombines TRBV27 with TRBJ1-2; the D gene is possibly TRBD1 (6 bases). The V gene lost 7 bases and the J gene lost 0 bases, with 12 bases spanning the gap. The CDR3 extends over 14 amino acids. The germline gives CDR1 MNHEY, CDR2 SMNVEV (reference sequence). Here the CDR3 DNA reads TGTGCCAGCATACAGGGTAGCGCTAACTATGGCTACACCTTC. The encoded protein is CASIQGSANYGYTF.

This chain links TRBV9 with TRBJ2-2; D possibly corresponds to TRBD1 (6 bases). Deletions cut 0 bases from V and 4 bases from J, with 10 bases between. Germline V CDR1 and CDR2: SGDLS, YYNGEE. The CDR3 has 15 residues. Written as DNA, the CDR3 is TGTGCCAGCAGCGTAGCAGGGGCCGGCACCGGGGAGCTGTTTTTT. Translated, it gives CASSVAGAGTGELFF.

CDR3 loop: CASSLAELRGGSEQFF. The CDR3 DNA is TGTGCCAGCAGCTTAGCGGAGCTGAGGGGAGGGAGTGAGCAGTTCTTC. The chain links TRBV7-6 to TRBJ2-1; 7 positions agree with TRBD2. The CDR3 length is 16 residues. V dropped 0 bases and J dropped 9; count of bases not matched to a gene: 11. CDR1 and CDR2 (germline): SGHVS, FNYEAQ.

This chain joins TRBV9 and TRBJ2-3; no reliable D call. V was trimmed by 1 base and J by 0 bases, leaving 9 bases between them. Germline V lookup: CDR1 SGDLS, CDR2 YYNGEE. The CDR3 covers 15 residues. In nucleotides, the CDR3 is TGTGCCAGCAGCGTATCTCTGACTAGCACAGATACGCAGTATTTT. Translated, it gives CASSVSLTSTDTQYF.

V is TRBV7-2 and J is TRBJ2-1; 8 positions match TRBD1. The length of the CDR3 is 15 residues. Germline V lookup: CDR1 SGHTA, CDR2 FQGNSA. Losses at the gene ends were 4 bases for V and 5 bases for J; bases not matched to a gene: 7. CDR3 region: CASSSGQAGHNEQFF. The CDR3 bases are TGTGCCAGCAGCTCGGGACAGGCGGGACACAATGAGCAGTTCTTC.

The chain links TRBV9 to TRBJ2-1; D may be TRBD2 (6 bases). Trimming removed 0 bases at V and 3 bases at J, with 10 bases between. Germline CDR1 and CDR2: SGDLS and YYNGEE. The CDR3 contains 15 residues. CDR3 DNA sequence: TGTGCCAGCAGCGTAGCGGGCGGGGTCTACAATGAGCAGTTCTTC. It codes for CASSVAGGVYNEQFF.

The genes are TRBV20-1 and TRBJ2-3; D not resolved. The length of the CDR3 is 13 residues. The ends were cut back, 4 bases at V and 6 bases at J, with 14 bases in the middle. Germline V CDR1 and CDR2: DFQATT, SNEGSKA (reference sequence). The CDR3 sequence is CSATRPLPDTQYF. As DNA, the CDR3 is TGCAGTGCTACACGACCCCTCCCGGATACGCAGTATTTT.

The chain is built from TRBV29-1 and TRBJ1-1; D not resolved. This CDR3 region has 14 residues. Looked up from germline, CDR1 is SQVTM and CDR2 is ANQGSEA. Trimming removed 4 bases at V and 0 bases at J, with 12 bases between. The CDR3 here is CSVVLVSMNTEAFF. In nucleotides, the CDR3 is TGCAGCGTTGTCCTCGTCAGTATGAACACTGAAGCTTTCTTT.

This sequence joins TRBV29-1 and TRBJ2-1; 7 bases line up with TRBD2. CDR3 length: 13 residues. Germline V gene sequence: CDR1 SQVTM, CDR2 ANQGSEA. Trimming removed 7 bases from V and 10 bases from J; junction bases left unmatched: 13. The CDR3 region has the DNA TGCAGCGCGCATTTCACTGGCGGGGGAGAGCAGTTCTTC. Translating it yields CSAHFTGGGEQFF.

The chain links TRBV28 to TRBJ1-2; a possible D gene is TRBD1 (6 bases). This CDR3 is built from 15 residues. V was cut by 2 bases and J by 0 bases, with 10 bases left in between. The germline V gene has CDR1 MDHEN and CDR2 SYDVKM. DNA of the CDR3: TGTGCCAGCAGTTTAATCGGACAGTCTAACTATGGCTACACCTTC. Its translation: CASSLIGQSNYGYTF.

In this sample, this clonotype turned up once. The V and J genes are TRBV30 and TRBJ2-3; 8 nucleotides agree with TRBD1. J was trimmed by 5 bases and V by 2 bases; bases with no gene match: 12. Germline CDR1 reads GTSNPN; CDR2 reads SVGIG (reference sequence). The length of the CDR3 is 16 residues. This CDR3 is CAWSPYLGQGRDTQYF. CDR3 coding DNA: TGTGCCTGGAGTCCCTACCTCGGACAGGGTAGAGATACGCAGTATTTT.

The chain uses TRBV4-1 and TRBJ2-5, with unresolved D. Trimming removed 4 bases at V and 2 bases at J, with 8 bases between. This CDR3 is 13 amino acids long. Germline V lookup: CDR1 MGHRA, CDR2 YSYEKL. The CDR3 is CASSRLRQETQYF. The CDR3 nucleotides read TGCGCCAGCAGCCGCTTGCGGCAAGAGACCCAGTACTTC.

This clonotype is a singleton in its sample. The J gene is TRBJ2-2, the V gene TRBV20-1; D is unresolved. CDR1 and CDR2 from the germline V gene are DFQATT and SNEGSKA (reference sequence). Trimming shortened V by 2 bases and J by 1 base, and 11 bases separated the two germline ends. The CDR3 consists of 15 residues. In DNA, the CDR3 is TGCAGTGCTAGACCCCCCCGTTTGAACACCGGGGAGCTGTTTTTT. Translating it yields CSARPPRLNTGELFF.

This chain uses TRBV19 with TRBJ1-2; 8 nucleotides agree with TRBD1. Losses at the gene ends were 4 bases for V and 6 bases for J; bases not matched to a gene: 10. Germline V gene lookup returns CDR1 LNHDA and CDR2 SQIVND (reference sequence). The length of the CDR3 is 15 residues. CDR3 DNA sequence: TGTGCCAGTAGTAATGAGGACAGGGCATCCGATGGCTACACCTTC. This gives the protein CASSNEDRASDGYTF.

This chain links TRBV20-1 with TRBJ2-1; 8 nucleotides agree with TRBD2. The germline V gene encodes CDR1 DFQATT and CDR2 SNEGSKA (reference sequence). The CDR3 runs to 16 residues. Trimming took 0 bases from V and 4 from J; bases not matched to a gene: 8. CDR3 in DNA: TGCAGTGCTAGAGATTTGGAGCGGGGGTTATACAATGAGCAGTTCTTC. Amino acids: CSARDLERGLYNEQFF.

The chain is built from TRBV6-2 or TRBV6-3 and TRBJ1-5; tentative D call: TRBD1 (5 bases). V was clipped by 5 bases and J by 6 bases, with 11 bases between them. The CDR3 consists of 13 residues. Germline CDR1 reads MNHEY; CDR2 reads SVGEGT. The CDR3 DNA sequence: TGTGCCAGCAGTGCAGGGTTGTCTCAGCCCCAGCATTTT. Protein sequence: CASSAGLSQPQHF.

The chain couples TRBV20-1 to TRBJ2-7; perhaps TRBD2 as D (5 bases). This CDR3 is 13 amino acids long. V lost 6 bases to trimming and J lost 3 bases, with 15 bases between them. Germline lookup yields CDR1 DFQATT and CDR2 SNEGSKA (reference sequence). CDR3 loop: CSAPGGVDYEQYF. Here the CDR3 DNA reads TGCAGTGCCCCTGGAGGTGTGGACTACGAGCAGTACTTC.

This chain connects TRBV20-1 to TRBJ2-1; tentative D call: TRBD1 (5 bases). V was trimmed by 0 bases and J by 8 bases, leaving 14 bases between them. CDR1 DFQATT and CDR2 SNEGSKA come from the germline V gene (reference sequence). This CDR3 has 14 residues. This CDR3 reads CSAREATAGHEQFF. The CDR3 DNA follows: TGCAGTGCTAGAGAAGCGACAGCCGGCCATGAGCAGTTCTTC.

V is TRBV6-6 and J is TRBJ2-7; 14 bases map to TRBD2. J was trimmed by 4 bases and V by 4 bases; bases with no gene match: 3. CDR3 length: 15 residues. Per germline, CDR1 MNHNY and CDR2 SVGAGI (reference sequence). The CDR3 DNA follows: TGTGCCAGCAGTTTGACTAGCGGGGGGGGGTACGAGCAGTACTTC. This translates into CASSLTSGGGYEQYF.

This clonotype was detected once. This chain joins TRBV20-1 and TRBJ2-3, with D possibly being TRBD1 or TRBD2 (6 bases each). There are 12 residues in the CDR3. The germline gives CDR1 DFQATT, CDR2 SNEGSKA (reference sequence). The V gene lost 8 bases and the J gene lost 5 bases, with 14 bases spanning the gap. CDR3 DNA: TGCAGTCTCCGGGGGCTCATAGATACGCAGTATTTT. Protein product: CSLRGLIDTQYF.

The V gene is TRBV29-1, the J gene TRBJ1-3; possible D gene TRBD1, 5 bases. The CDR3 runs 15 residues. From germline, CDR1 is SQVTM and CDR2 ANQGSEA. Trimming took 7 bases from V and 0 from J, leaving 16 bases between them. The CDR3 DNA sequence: TGCAGCGCCCGGGGGGACGTATACTCTGGAAACACCATATATTTT. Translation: CSARGDVYSGNTIYF.

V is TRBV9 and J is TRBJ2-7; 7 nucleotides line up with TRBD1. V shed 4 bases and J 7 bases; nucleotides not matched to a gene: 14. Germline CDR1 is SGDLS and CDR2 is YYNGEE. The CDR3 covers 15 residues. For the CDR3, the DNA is TGTGCCAGCAGCCGTGAACCAGGGGGATTTTCTGAGCAGTACTTC. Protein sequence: CASSREPGGFSEQYF.

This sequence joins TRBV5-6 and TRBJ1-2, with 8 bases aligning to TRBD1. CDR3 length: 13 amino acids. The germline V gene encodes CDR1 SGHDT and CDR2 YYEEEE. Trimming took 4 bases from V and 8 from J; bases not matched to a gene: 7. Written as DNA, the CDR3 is TGTGCCAGCAGCCAAGACAGGGGTTGGGGCTACACCTTC. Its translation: CASSQDRGWGYTF.

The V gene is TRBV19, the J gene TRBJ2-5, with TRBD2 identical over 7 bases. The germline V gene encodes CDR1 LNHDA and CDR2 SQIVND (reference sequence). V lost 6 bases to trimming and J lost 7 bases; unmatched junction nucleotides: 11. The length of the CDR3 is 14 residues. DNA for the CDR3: TGTGCCAGTAGACAGAGTGGGTGGGGGGGGACCCAGTACTTC. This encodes CASRQSGWGGTQYF.

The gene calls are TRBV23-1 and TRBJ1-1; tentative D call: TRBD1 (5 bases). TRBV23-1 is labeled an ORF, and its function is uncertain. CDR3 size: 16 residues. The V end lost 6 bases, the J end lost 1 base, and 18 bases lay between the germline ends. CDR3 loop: CASSPPRDGWNTEAFF. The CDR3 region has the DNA TGCGCCAGCAGCCCCCCGAGGGACGGGTGGAACACTGAAGCTTTCTTT.

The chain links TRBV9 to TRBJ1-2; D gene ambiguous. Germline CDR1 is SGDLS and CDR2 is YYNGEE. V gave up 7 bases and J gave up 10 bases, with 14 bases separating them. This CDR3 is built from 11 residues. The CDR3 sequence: CASQALSDYTF. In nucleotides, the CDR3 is TGTGCCAGCCAGGCCCTGAGTGACTACACCTTC.